The clone carrying this TCR beta chain has at least ten counts. Its antigen is undetermined. Donors comprised healthy HIV-negative adults lacking recent acute infections or vaccinations. The entry originates in a study of shared clonotypes between healthy human individuals. Execution of the assay was at deep level. For every subset, genomic DNA was evenly distributed across several immunoSEQ plates. The table came from immunoSEQ multiplex PCR; TCRdb's copy has only in-frame clones and leaves some out. The sample records hundreds of thousands of clones, about 82% being singletons. Findings and limits, study-wide: Donors were few, which limited the genetic and exposure-history diversity represented.

Trimming cost V 7 bases and J 2 bases; bases outside gene matches: 6. This CDR3 is 15 amino acids long. Germline V lookup: CDR1 GTSNPN, CDR2 SVGIG (reference sequence). The rearrangement uses TRBV30 and TRBJ2-1; 12 nucleotides align to TRBD2. This TCR was sampled from a middle-aged woman in good health. Some clones in this sample may be carry-over from other donors' samples. Sequencing was carried out using PBMCs. The CDR3 sequence: CAFGLAGQPYNEQFF. DNA for the CDR3: TGTGCCTTTGGACTAGCGGGACAACCCTACAATGAGCAGTTCTTC.